What follows is one T cell receptor (beta chain) and its context. V lost 2 bases and J lost 4; bases outside the gene matches: 3. The CDR3 is 14 residues long. The germline V gene encodes CDR1 MNHNS and CDR2 SASEGT. Two oligonucleotides, mixed equimolar, formed the beta constant-region primer covering TRBC1 and TRBC2. The ligated cDNA underwent four PCR rounds using SP2 and nested alpha and beta constant-region primers. An oligonucleotide with the SP2 primer and a 12-nucleotide UMI was ligated to the cDNA 3' end. A single record per CDR3 protein comes from TCRdb applying MiXCR to the UMI-ligation and nested PCR reads. The sample lists around 110,000 distinct CDR3 sequences, roughly 36% seen once, with 0.9% in the top ten. The sample originates from a study of naive and memory T cell subsets. Cells stained for CD3, CD4, CD8, CD45RA, CD27 and viability were sorted into four CD45RA/CD27 subsets.

The material sequenced was central memory CD4+ T cells from blood. This sequence was found in a human donor in good health. J is TRBJ2-7 and V is TRBV6-1; 9 nucleotides line up with TRBD1. As DNA, the CDR3 is TGTGCCAGCAGTGAATTTGGACAGGGGTACGAGCAGTACTTC. Protein: CASSEFGQGYEQYF.